The 18 T cell receptor beta chains given below trace back to one sample, sequenced in a study of early T cells in non-severe SARS-CoV-2 infection. TCRdb re-analysed the 5' RACE reads in MiXCR, keeping a single row per CDR3 protein. The sample records approximately 70,000 distinct CDR3 sequences, roughly 4.9% being singletons. The starting material was whole blood, obtained at baseline. The receptors derive from an adult who was a healthcare worker with PCR-confirmed SARS-CoV-2 infection or an uninfected control (not recorded which). The donor label of this sample is uncertain.

There are many counts of this clonotype. The V and J genes are TRBV11-2 and TRBJ2-3; 8 bases fit TRBD2. V lost 1 base and J lost 0; bases outside the gene matches: 0. The germline CDR1 and CDR2 sequences are SGHAT and FQNNGV. The CDR3 consists of 15 residues. The CDR3 coding sequence is TGTGCCAGCAGCTTAGGCGGGGGGAGCACAGATACGCAGTATTTT. Its translation is CASSLGGGSTDTQYF.

The sample holds many counts of this clonotype. V is TRBV27 and J is TRBJ2-3; either TRBD1 or TRBD2 may supply D (5 bases each). The CDR3 consists of 17 residues. V lost 0 bases, J lost 1 base, and 14 bases lay in between. In germline, CDR1 is MNHEY, CDR2 SMNVEV (reference sequence). CDR3 protein: CASSLSGTSAGTDTQYF. CDR3 DNA sequence: TGTGCCAGCAGTTTATCGGGGACCTCCGCGGGCACAGATACGCAGTATTTT.

Only one count was recorded for this clonotype. The rearrangement uses TRBV4-3 and TRBJ1-5; weak D call: TRBD1 (5 bases). CDR1 is LGHNA and CDR2 is YSLEER in the germline V gene. V lost 0 bases to trimming and J lost 6 bases, with 9 bases between them. The CDR3 totals 14 residues. CDR3 DNA: TGCGCCAGCAGCCAAGACAGGGAAGTTCAGCCCCAGCATTTT. Its translation: CASSQDREVQPQHF.

This clonotype was seen a few times. This sequence joins TRBV19 and TRBJ2-1, with D unresolved. The CDR3 contains 13 residues. V was clipped by 3 bases and J by 8 bases, with 11 bases between them. Germline-derived CDR1 and CDR2 are LNHDA and SQIVND (reference sequence). The CDR3 sequence: CASSINYSDEQFF. The DNA of the CDR3 is TGTGCCAGTAGTATTAACTACTCCGATGAGCAGTTCTTC.

This clonotype is a singleton in its sample. The chain recombines TRBV20-1 with TRBJ1-1; D remains ambiguous. The length of the CDR3 is 11 residues. V was clipped by 4 bases and J by 5 bases, with 8 bases between them. Germline V CDR1 and CDR2: DFQATT, SNEGSKA (reference sequence). In DNA form, the CDR3 reads TGCAGTGCTATGACCGCGACTGAAGCTTTCTTT. As protein: CSAMTATEAFF.

This rearrangement joins TRBV11-3 to TRBJ2-1; 8 nucleotides line up with TRBD2. This CDR3 has 15 residues. From germline, CDR1 is SGHNT and CDR2 YENEEA. The ends lost 5 bases at V and 3 bases at J; junction bases unmatched: 6. The CDR3 region is CASSRSGEFYNEQFF. CDR3 coding DNA: TGTGCCAGCAGCCGTAGCGGGGAATTCTACAATGAGCAGTTCTTC.

This chain uses TRBV10-3 with TRBJ1-1; 8 bases align to TRBD1. Trimming took 5 bases from V and 0 from J; bases not matched to a gene: 2. The CDR3 spans 14 residues. Germline V CDR1 and CDR2: ENHRY, SYGVKD. The CDR3 DNA is TGTGCCATCAGTCGGGACAGGTTGAACACTGAAGCTTTCTTT. Translating it yields CAISRDRLNTEAFF.

A few counts support this clonotype. The chain has TRBV28 and TRBJ1-1; TRBD1 matches at 9 bases. V lost 5 bases, J lost 4 bases, and 8 bases stayed unmatched. Per germline, CDR1 MDHEN and CDR2 SYDVKM. This CDR3 has 15 residues. CDR3 region: CASSTEDRGGTEAFF. CDR3 sequence (DNA): TGTGCCAGCAGTACCGAGGACAGGGGTGGCACTGAAGCTTTCTTT.

This clonotype was counted many times. The chain combines TRBV29-1 with TRBJ1-4; 9 nucleotides match TRBD1. Germline values: CDR1 SQVTM, CDR2 ANQGSEA. V was pared by 3 bases and J by 6 bases, with 5 bases of the junction left unmatched. The CDR3 totals 14 residues. The CDR3 sequence is CSVDVGQGYEKLFF. CDR3 DNA sequence: TGCAGCGTTGATGTGGGACAGGGATATGAAAAACTGTTTTTT.

Comment on this clonotype: A much larger clone lies a single base off, so this may be a read error. V usage is TRBV12-3 or TRBV12-4 and J usage is TRBJ2-7, with D perhaps matching TRBD2 (5 bases). This CDR3 is 13 amino acids long. Trimming took off 6 bases at V and 7 bases at J, with 16 bases between the two ends. The CDR3 region is CASSPGVWWEQYF. CDR3 DNA sequence: TGTGCCAGCAGCCCCGGGGTGTGGTGGGAGCAGTACTTC.

This clonotype occurred a few times. V is TRBV20-1 and J is TRBJ1-1; D possibly corresponds to TRBD1 (5 bases). CDR3 length: 13 amino acids. The V end lost 3 bases, the J end lost 6 bases, and 14 bases lay between the germline ends. Germline V lookup: CDR1 DFQATT, CDR2 SNEGSKA (reference sequence). As DNA, the CDR3 is TGCAGTGCTAGGCCTGGGACTGTCGCTGAAGCTTTCTTT. Translated: CSARPGTVAEAFF.

This clonotype was detected many times. This chain joins TRBV6-5 and TRBJ2-5; D is ambiguous. The germline V gene has CDR1 MNHEY and CDR2 SVGAGI. V was trimmed by 0 bases and J by 1 base, leaving 6 bases between them. The CDR3 length is 14 residues. The CDR3 loop is CASSYSTAQETQYF. In DNA, the CDR3 is TGTGCCAGCAGTTACTCCACGGCCCAAGAGACCCAGTACTTC.

This clonotype showed up just a few times. The chain joins TRBV10-3 to TRBJ2-1; 7 bases match TRBD1. CDR3 length: 16 residues. V dropped 2 bases and J dropped 0; count of bases not matched to a gene: 4. Germline V gene sequence: CDR1 ENHRY, CDR2 SYGVKD. CDR3 sequence reads: CAISETGQISYNEQFF. The DNA of the CDR3 is TGTGCCATCAGTGAGACGGGACAGATCTCCTACAATGAGCAGTTCTTC.

This clonotype was seen repeatedly, ten times or more. This chain links TRBV7-2 with TRBJ2-1; 8 nucleotides match TRBD2. Germline trimming cut 5 bases from V and 8 bases from J; bases unmatched to any gene: 14. The CDR3 extends over 16 amino acids. CDR1 SGHTA and CDR2 FQGNSA come from the germline V gene. CDR3 amino acids: CASSAFPGLEYDEQFF. The CDR3 DNA is TGTGCCAGCAGCGCTTTCCCGGGACTAGAATATGATGAGCAGTTCTTC.

The chain joins TRBV30 to TRBJ2-2, with a tentative D call TRBD1 (6 bases). The CDR3 is 16 residues long. V was shortened by 4 bases and J by 2 bases, with 17 bases between the two germline ends. CDR1 and CDR2 from the germline V gene are GTSNPN and SVGIG (reference sequence). The CDR3 is CAWMPGVQGNTGELFF. The CDR3 coding sequence is TGTGCCTGGATGCCCGGTGTACAGGGTAACACCGGGGAGCTGTTTTTT.

This clonotype was seen many times. The rearrangement joins TRBV6-5 to TRBJ2-2, with D hard to call. The V gene lost 0 bases and the J gene lost 6 bases, with 11 bases spanning the gap. There are 15 residues in the CDR3. The V gene's germline CDR1 is MNHEY and CDR2 SVGAGI. For the CDR3, the DNA is TGTGCCAGCAGTTACTCGGGGAACCGTCCCGGGGAGCTGTTTTTT. Amino acid sequence: CASSYSGNRPGELFF.

This sequence joins TRBV19 and TRBJ2-7, with D perhaps assigned TRBD1 or TRBD2 (5 bases each). The CDR3 runs to 12 residues. V was trimmed by 1 base and J by 5 bases, leaving 6 bases between them. Germline CDR1 LNHDA, CDR2 SQIVND (reference sequence). The CDR3 nucleotides are TGTGCCAGTAGTATAGGAGGGGACGAGCAGTACTTC. It encodes CASSIGGDEQYF.

This clonotype has a handful of counts. This chain connects TRBV5-6 to TRBJ1-1; TRBD1 aligns across 10 bases. The V gene end was trimmed by 5 bases and the J gene end by 8 bases; junction bases not matched to a gene: 6. CDR1 and CDR2 from the germline V gene are SGHDT and YYEEEE. This CDR3 has 13 residues. The CDR3 DNA reads TGTGCCAGCAGTCTCGACAGGGGGCAGGAAGCTTTCTTT. Its translation is CASSLDRGQEAFF.